A selection of T cell receptor beta chains follows, all from one sample in a study of T cells expressing NK-cell markers. TCRdb reprocessed the 5' RACE reads, with one entry per CDR3 protein and no DNA. This sample lists around 470,000 distinct CDR3 sequences; its ten largest clones have approximately 1.4%. Sequences were obtained from blood T cells: a sorted CD56 or NKG2C T cell subset, CD4+ or CD8+ T cells, or bulk PBMC T cells (not recorded which). The receptors originated from a woman in her fifties or sixties in good health. Each CDR3 is given with its conserved first and last residue.

TRBV10-3	TRBJ2-7	CAIGTLSSYEQYF
TRBV24-1	TRBJ2-1	CATSGNLSSYNEQFF
TRBV9	TRBJ2-3	CASSVAGVYTDTQYF
TRBV6-5	TRBJ2-1	CASSFTSGRGLPGFF
TRBV3-1	TRBJ2-1	CASSQGRRLAGVNEQFF
TRBV2	TRBJ1-1	CASSGNLLEAFF
TRBV12-3/TRBV12-4	TRBJ2-5	CASSLTFRLAGVARETQYF
TRBV12-3/TRBV12-4	TRBJ1-1	CASSSLGGLAEAFF
TRBV9	TRBJ2-3	CASSGSTGTDTQYF
TRBV12-3/TRBV12-4	TRBJ2-1	CASSLRIPLGILSYNEQFF
TRBV4-1	TRBJ1-2	CASSHPGRRDFYTF
TRBV5-1	TRBJ2-3	CASSLEASTSTDTQYF
TRBV11-3	TRBJ2-5	CASSFDRGRGETQYF
TRBV4-1	TRBJ2-1	CASSPPKVAGGTNEQFF
TRBV15	TRBJ2-5	CATSRDSQGGEYF
TRBV7-2	TRBJ2-2	CASSLDSRTRELFF
TRBV15	TRBJ2-1	CATSSAQGYEQFF
TRBV20-1	TRBJ2-7	CSAGSAGAYEQYF
TRBV20-1	TRBJ2-1	CSATPGKGAYPNEQFF
TRBV15	TRBJ1-4	CATSPRVEFEKLFF
TRBV20-1	TRBJ2-2	CSAERDFNTGELFF
TRBV7-8	TRBJ2-1	CASSREWGSSYNEQFF
TRBV6-2/TRBV6-3	TRBJ1-3	CASSYSGGGGNTIYF
TRBV4-1	TRBJ2-7	CASSHRVGGPSSYEQYF
TRBV10-3	TRBJ2-7	CAISEQGTKSSYEQYF
TRBV3-1	TRBJ1-1	CASSPLGDIDEAFF
TRBV3-1	TRBJ2-3	CASSPTIGDTQYF
TRBV20-1	TRBJ2-5	CSATPASGNQETQYF
TRBV19	TRBJ2-1	CASSIRANEQFF
TRBV27	TRBJ1-3	CASSSLRTRVENTIYF
TRBV6-6	TRBJ2-1	CASSSSTSGRGNEQFF
TRBV24-1	TRBJ2-1	CATSDFRPRFNEQFF
TRBV20-1	TRBJ2-1	CSIRSSGTEQFF
TRBV24-1	TRBJ1-2	CAIQGDTAYGYTF
TRBV20-1	TRBJ2-6	CSASQGRGGSGANVLTF
TRBV5-1	TRBJ2-4	CASSPGLAPTKNIQYF
TRBV5-1	TRBJ1-1	CASTLQGMNTEAFF
TRBV4-1	TRBJ1-5	CASSHPGAKGATQPQHF
TRBV7-9	TRBJ2-5	CASSSQKTQYF
TRBV6-5	TRBJ2-3	CASSYSFGGLSSTDTQYF
TRBV20-1	TRBJ2-2	CSARPLLGVYTGELFF
TRBV10-3	TRBJ2-3	CATSWTSGRTDTQYF
TRBV24-1	TRBJ2-3	CATSDTASGKPDTQYF
TRBV11-2	TRBJ1-1	CASSQLTQTGGRGTEAFF
TRBV7-6	TRBJ2-1	CASSLRPVAYNEQFF
TRBV3-1	TRBJ1-2	CASSQDAVAYGYTF
TRBV12-3/TRBV12-4	TRBJ2-7	CASSLGLAVTEREQYF
TRBV6-1	TRBJ1-2	CASRFSQGVEDGYTF
TRBV7-3	TRBJ2-5	CASGLVGSQETQYF
TRBV24-1	TRBJ2-5	CATSVQGGGETQYF
TRBV5-5	TRBJ2-1	CASSFRSVQYNEQFF